The next 14 T cell receptor beta chains were all read from a single sample in a study of CD8+ T cells in alopecia areata. As the sequencing template, cDNA was produced by extracting RNA and reverse transcribing it. Measured with immunoSEQ multiplex PCR; TCRdb has only the in-frame clones, and not every one. The sample lists 200,000 or so clones, 40% to 45% occurring once. This sample's treatment: oral pan-JAK inhibitor, 5-10 mg twice daily. Material: CD4+ T cells sorted from blood, obtained at approximately week 37, from a patient treated with tofacitinib. Receptors originate from a human donor with alopecia areata.

The sample holds a few counts of this clone. V is TRBV29-1 and J is TRBJ1-2; TRBD1 matches at 7 bases. CDR1 is SQVTM, CDR2 ANQGSEA, per germline. J lost 5 bases, V lost 5 bases, and 5 bases had no gene match. This CDR3 is 12 amino acids long. The CDR3 DNA sequence: TGCAGCGTTTCGACAGGGTATTATGGCTACACCTTC. Protein product: CSVSTGYYGYTF. Filled out from reference TRBV29-1 and TRBJ1-2, the complete variable domain reads SAVISQKPSRDICQRGTSLTIQCQVDSQVTMMFWYRQQPGQSLTLIATANQGSEATYESGFVIDKFPISRPNLTFSTLTVSNMSPEDSSIYLCSVSTGYYGYTFGSGTRLTVV.

The V call is TRBV6-5, the J call TRBJ2-1; D tentatively fits TRBD1 or TRBD2 (5 bases each). The V and J ends lost 7 bases and 9 bases respectively, with 10 bases between them. CDR1 and CDR2 (germline): MNHEY, SVGAGI. The CDR3 extends over 11 amino acids. Written as DNA, the CDR3 is TGTGCCAGCACTCGGGGCGGTGAGCAGTTCTTC. As protein: CASTRGGEQFF.

The chain combines TRBV30 with TRBJ2-1; 9 bases are a match to TRBD1. Trimming at V came to 5 bases and at J to 8 bases, leaving 13 bases not matched to a gene. The CDR3 spans 15 residues. Looked up from germline, CDR1 is GTSNPN and CDR2 is SVGIG (reference sequence). CDR3 residues: CAWVAGTGSIHEQFF. The CDR3 DNA follows: TGTGCCTGGGTGGCCGGGACAGGGAGTATCCATGAGCAGTTCTTC. Filled out from reference TRBV30 and TRBJ2-1, the complete variable domain reads SQTIHQWPATLVQPVGSPLSLECTVEGTSNPNLYWYRQAAGRGLQLLFYSVGIGQISSEVPQNLSASRPQDRQFILSSKKLLLSDSGFYLCAWVAGTGSIHEQFFGPGTRLTVL.

The V call is TRBV6-6, the J call TRBJ2-1, with no clear D. The germline V and J ends were trimmed by 5 bases and 9 bases, with 11 bases remaining between them. Looked up from germline, CDR1 is MNHNY and CDR2 is SVGAGI (reference sequence). This CDR3 contains 12 residues. CDR3 residues: CASSHGSGEQFF. In DNA form, the CDR3 reads TGTGCCAGCAGTCACGGTAGTGGTGAGCAGTTCTTC.

This clone was seen only a few times. The rearrangement joins TRBV7-9 to TRBJ2-7; TRBD1 might be the D (5 bases). V lost 0 bases and J 5 bases, leaving 11 bases between the germline ends. The CDR3 consists of 14 residues. The germline V gene has CDR1 SEHNR and CDR2 FQNEAQ (reference sequence). CDR3 in amino acids: CASSLAAGSNEQYF. The DNA for the CDR3 is TGTGCCAGCAGCTTAGCCGCAGGGTCTAACGAGCAGTACTTC.

CDR3 sequence reads: CASSHGTGGSRQYF. The CDR3 DNA reads TGTGCCAGTAGTCACGGGACAGGGGGTTCCAGACAGTACTTC. The V and J genes are TRBV19 and TRBJ2-4; 11 nucleotides match TRBD1. V was pared by 5 bases and J by 13 bases, with 10 bases of the junction left unmatched. The CDR3 runs to 14 residues. The germline V gene has CDR1 LNHDA and CDR2 SQIVND (reference sequence).

This clone has a handful of counts. Other DNA sequences in this specimen translate into the identical CDR3. The chain is built from TRBV29-1 and TRBJ1-3; 9 nucleotides agree with TRBD1. Trimming at V came to 5 bases and at J to 2 bases, leaving 1 base not matched to a gene. The CDR3 has 13 amino acids. In germline, CDR1 is SQVTM, CDR2 ANQGSEA. DNA of the CDR3: TGCAGCGTTCACAGGGGGCCTGGAAACACCATATATTTT. Protein product: CSVHRGPGNTIYF.

This clone occurred a few times. The identical CDR3 is also encoded by other nucleotide sequences in the sample. The V call is TRBV7-2, the J call TRBJ2-5, with D hard to call. This CDR3 has 12 amino acids. Germline CDR1 reads SGHTA; CDR2 reads FQGNSA. V lost 0 bases and J lost 4, with 3 bases in between. CDR3 sequence reads: CASSLALETQYF. The CDR3 DNA is TGTGCCAGCAGCTTAGCTCTAGAGACCCAGTACTTC.

There are a few counts of this clone. V usage is TRBV9 and J usage is TRBJ2-5, with D unclear. This CDR3 contains 14 residues. With 5 bases removed from V and 5 bases from J, the gap between germline ends came to 16 bases. The V gene's germline CDR1 is SGDLS and CDR2 YYNGEE. CDR3 nucleotides: TGTGCCAGCAGTGTTCGGTCGGTTACGGAGACCCAGTACTTC. This sequence encodes CASSVRSVTETQYF.

This clone was seen many times. The genes are TRBV7-2 and TRBJ2-7; D is uncertain. The germline V and J ends were trimmed by 3 bases and 3 bases, with 9 bases remaining between them. In germline, CDR1 is SGHTA, CDR2 FQGNSA. The CDR3 is 13 amino acids. DNA for the CDR3: TGTGCCAGCAGCTTCACTTTCCTCTACGAGCAGTACTTC. This encodes CASSFTFLYEQYF. Supplemented by reference TRBV7-2 and TRBJ2-7, the full variable domain reads GAGVSQSPSNKVTEKGKDVELRCDPISGHTALYWYRQSLGQGLEFLIYFQGNSAPDKSGLPSDRFSAERTGGSVSTLTIQRTQQEDSAVYLCASSFTFLYEQYFGPGTRLTVT.

The rearrangement uses TRBV6-5 and TRBJ1-4; 7 positions agree with TRBD1. Germline CDR1 is MNHEY and CDR2 is SVGAGI. CDR3 length: 13 residues. Germline trimming cut 5 bases from V and 11 bases from J; bases unmatched to any gene: 8. The CDR3 DNA sequence: TGTGCCAGCAGTCAAGGGGGCGGGGCGAAACTGTTTTTT. Its translation: CASSQGGGAKLFF.

The chain links TRBV7-8 to TRBJ2-7; D is uncertain. Looked up from germline, CDR1 is SGHVS and CDR2 is FQNEAQ. This CDR3 comprises 14 residues. V gave up 2 bases and J gave up 0 bases, with 8 bases separating them. The CDR3 here is CASSLRTSSYEQYF. For the CDR3, the DNA is TGTGCCAGCAGCTTACGCACGTCCTCCTACGAGCAGTACTTC.

The sample holds a few counts of this clone. The chain has TRBV14 and TRBJ1-3; D is undetermined. This CDR3 has 12 residues. V gave up 4 bases and J gave up 9 bases, with 10 bases separating them. Per the germline V gene, CDR1 is SGHDN and CDR2 is FVKESK. CDR3 coding DNA: TGTGCCAGCAGCCTGCGACGGCGCACCATATATTTT. Translating gives CASSLRRRTIYF.

This clone was detected a few times. This chain connects TRBV4-1 to TRBJ2-5; 7 bases are shared with TRBD2. V shed 1 base, J shed 4 bases, and the junction held 12 bases outside the gene matches. From germline, CDR1 is MGHRA and CDR2 YSYEKL. The CDR3 spans 17 residues. DNA for the CDR3: TGCGCCAGCAGCCAAGTAGCGGAAGCGGGATTATCAGAGACCCAGTACTTC. This translates into CASSQVAEAGLSETQYF.